The rows below give T cell receptor beta chains drawn from one sample of a study of T cells in Graves' hyperthyroidism and ophthalmopathy. Each CDR3 protein gets one entry after TCRdb re-called the multiplex PCR reads with MiXCR. The sample includes approximately 640,000 distinct CDR3 sequences, 15% to 20% of them seen just once. The sequenced material came from blood. The source of these receptors is a man aged 45 to 65 with Graves' hyperthyroidism. The CDR3 runs from the conserved cysteine through the conserved F or W. A D gene is named only where the DNA matches it firmly. The size field is filled for only some rows; it gives once, few, many or a size class.

size	V	D	J	DNA	CDR3
NA	TRBV28	NA	TRBJ2-7	TGTGCCAGCAGTTTAGGGGCACCCGGCGAGCAGTACTTC	CASSLGAPGEQYF
NA	TRBV6-1	TRBD1	TRBJ2-7	TGTGCCAGCAGCCCTACCCCGACAGGGACATTCTACGAGCAGTACTTC	CASSPTPTGTFYEQYF
NA	TRBV28	NA	TRBJ1-4	TGTGCCAGCAGTTTATACCCCCGAGGACTGAATGAAAAACTGTTTTTT	CASSLYPRGLNEKLFF
NA	TRBV25-1	NA	TRBJ1-2	TGTGCCAGCAAAAAGGCCGTCGGGTATGGCTACACCTTC	CASKKAVGYGYTF
many	TRBV10-2	NA	TRBJ2-1	TGCGCCAGCAGCCTAGCGCCCTCCTACAATGAGCAGTTCTTC	CASSLAPSYNEQFF
many	TRBV28	NA	TRBJ2-3	TGTGCCAGCAGTTTCCTAGGACAGCCGGAAGATACGCAGTATTTT	CASSFLGQPEDTQYF
NA	TRBV27	NA	TRBJ2-5	TGTGCCAGCAGTCACAACCAAGAGACCCAGTACTTC	CASSHNQETQYF
few	TRBV7-2	NA	TRBJ2-7	TGTGCCAGCAGCTCATCGGACCTCTCCTACGAGCAGTACTTC	CASSSSDLSYEQYF
many	TRBV7-2	TRBD2	TRBJ2-1	TGTGCCAGCAGCCTTAGCGGGACCTACAATGAGCAGTTCTTC	CASSLSGTYNEQFF
many	TRBV11-2	TRBD1	TRBJ2-3	TGTGCCAGCGCCCGGGACAGGAGCACAGATACGCAGTATTTT	CASARDRSTDTQYF
few	TRBV5-1	NA	TRBJ1-4	TGCGCCAGCAGCTTGAATCTACCGGAAACTAATGAAAAACTGTTTTTT	CASSLNLPETNEKLFF
few	TRBV6-1	TRBD1	TRBJ2-4	TGTGCCAGCAGAGCCGAACTCTACAGGGGCGGCTTGGAACTAGCCAAAAACATTCAGTACTTC	CASRAELYRGGLELAKNIQYF
NA	TRBV6-2/TRBV6-3	NA	TRBJ2-7	TGTGCCAGCAGTTACGAGCCGGGAGACATACTCTACGAGCAGTACTTC	CASSYEPGDILYEQYF
NA	TRBV19	NA	TRBJ1-5	TGTGCCAGTAGATTCCAGGATTATAGCAATCAGCCCCAGCATTTT	CASRFQDYSNQPQHF
few	TRBV28	NA	TRBJ1-1	TGTGCCAGCAGTTTTTACGGCACTGAAGCTTTCTTT	CASSFYGTEAFF